This T cell receptor beta chain was retrieved from a study of T cells in women clearing cervical HPV infection. Study-level information: Cases' blood sampling followed lesion detection by median about 150 days (90 to 200). Study conclusions and caveats: It is unknown whether associations predate infection; no effector/memory or HPV-specific sorting. TRBV6-7 relative abundance averaged 0.11% in cases and approximately 0.15% in controls.

Each participant carried one incident cervical HPV16 infection only. Using immunoSEQ multiplex PCR, the repertoire was profiled, and TCRdb retains in-frame clones only, with some absent. Its listing shows 29,000 or so clones. Per germline, CDR1 SGHAT and CDR2 FQNNGV. V lost 5 bases to trimming and J lost 0 bases, with 11 bases between them. This CDR3 contains 14 residues. As concerns this clone: No antigen is known for it. Sequencing ends 3 residues short of the CDR3 end; the germline J gene provides the rest.

This sequence joins TRBV11-2 and TRBJ2-7; a possible D gene is TRBD2 (6 bases). This sequence was found in a woman aged 18 to 69 with a cervical HPV16 infection that either progressed to CIN3+ or cleared (not recorded which). Sequencing input: blood buffy coat. CDR3 DNA (partial): TGTGCCAGCAGCCCGTCCGGGGGCTCCTACGAG. Its translation is CASSPSGGSYE. The CDR3, in full, reads CASSPSGGSYEQYF.